This T cell receptor beta chain was sequenced in a study of T cell clusters in autoimmune cytopenias. Study-wide points: Physiological T cell clusters of healthy donors were apparently absent in primary autoimmune cytopenia patients.

TRB rearrangements were amplified by touch-down multiplex PCR with mixed TRB-A/B primers. One entry per CDR3 protein, without DNA, is what TCRdb gives after re-calling the multiplex PCR reads. In total, the table holds 9,500 to 14,000 distinct CDR3 sequences. Regarding this clonotype: Its antigen is not identified.

Some 40,000 genome equivalents of blood DNA were amplified for TRB. The CDR3 length is 11 residues. Germline V lookup: CDR1 KGHDR, CDR2 SFDVKD. This same sample was also taken into another study, of T cell repertoires in aging, cancer and after chemotherapy. This second study says: Age-matched healthy donors had significantly more diverse, less clonal blood TCR repertoires than untreated cancer patients. In cancer patients, declining TCR diversity with age involved lost richness and lost evenness.

Material for sequencing was peripheral blood. The chain uses TRBV24-1 and TRBJ2-5. The receptor was derived from a human donor in good health. The CDR3 sequence is CATGDGETQYF.